The table lists the clone carrying this T cell receptor (beta chain) with many counts. No antigen is known for it. Unique molecular identifiers were present on cDNA, and template switching added a universal primer site. MiXCR was run by TCRdb on the 5' RACE reads, yielding one entry per CDR3 protein. The top ten clones hold 8% to 10% of a sample with about 240,000 distinct CDR3 sequences, approximately 10% of them seen once. The CDR3 consists of 13 residues. Trimming took off 5 bases at V and 8 bases at J, with 12 bases between the two ends. This specimen comes from a study of identical twins. General study results and limits: Not following the same donors, the study drew its conclusions from cross-sectional statistical analysis. Abundant beta clonotypes from cord blood bore fewer insertions; memory repertoires lacked this pattern.

The sequence came from a man over 45 in good health. The sample consisted of memory T cells sorted from blood. This sequence joins TRBV12-3 or TRBV12-4 and TRBJ2-2; the D gene is possibly TRBD1 (6 bases). The CDR3 here is CASSNTGNGELFF. CDR3 nucleotide sequence: TGTGCCAGCAGTAACACAGGGAATGGGGAGCTGTTTTTT.